Listed below are T cell receptor beta chains from one sample, sequenced in a study of long-term antiretroviral therapy in people with HIV. Clones were sequenced by immunoSEQ multiplex PCR, and TCRdb holds only the in-frame ones, with some missing. Here the sample spans tens of thousands of clones, about four fifths being singletons. Source: unsorted PBMCs, taken 0.4 years before starting antiretroviral therapy. These receptors were obtained from a man aged 18 to 30 with HIV. The CDR3 runs from the conserved cysteine through the conserved F or W. Each record gives: clone size, D gene, V gene, J gene, CDR3 protein, CDR3 DNA. The D gene is left open where the match is weak. The listing skips clone size in some rows; elsewhere it reads once, few, many or a size class.

abundance: .
d_gene: TRBD1
v_gene: TRBV27
j_gene: TRBJ1-1
CDR3aa: CASSLTGGYTEAFF
CDR3nt: TGTGCCAGCAGTTTGACAGGGGGCTACACTGAAGCTTTCTTT

abundance: .
d_gene: .
v_gene: TRBV28
j_gene: TRBJ1-4
CDR3aa: CASSFRGRELGEKLFF
CDR3nt: TGTGCCAGCAGTTTTCGGGGCAGGGAGTTGGGCGAAAAACTGTTTTTT

abundance: .
d_gene: .
v_gene: TRBV19
j_gene: TRBJ1-5
CDR3aa: CASSPRRNDNQPQHF
CDR3nt: TGTGCCAGTAGTCCCCGCAGGAATGACAATCAGCCCCAGCATTTT

abundance: .
d_gene: .
v_gene: TRBV25-1
j_gene: TRBJ1-1
CDR3aa: CASSLSTGGGTEAFF
CDR3nt: TGTGCCAGCAGTCTCTCCACTGGGGGGGGCACTGAAGCTTTCTTT

abundance: .
d_gene: TRBD1
v_gene: TRBV5-1
j_gene: TRBJ2-1
CDR3aa: CASSLALTGIGDEQFF
CDR3nt: TGCGCCAGCAGCTTGGCCCTGACAGGGATAGGCGATGAGCAGTTCTTC

abundance: .
d_gene: .
v_gene: TRBV6-5
j_gene: TRBJ1-3
CDR3aa: CASSYGGVSGNTIYF
CDR3nt: TGTGCCAGCAGTTACGGTGGGGTATCTGGAAACACCATATATTTT

abundance: .
d_gene: TRBD1
v_gene: TRBV4-1
j_gene: TRBJ1-2
CDR3aa: CASSQVFTRDRVNYGYTF
CDR3nt: TGCGCCAGCAGCCAAGTCTTTACGCGGGACAGGGTAAACTATGGCTACACCTTC

abundance: few
d_gene: .
v_gene: TRBV10-1
j_gene: TRBJ1-2
CDR3aa: CASSEYQNYGYTF
CDR3nt: TGCGCCAGCAGTGAGTACCAGAACTATGGCTACACCTTC

abundance: .
d_gene: .
v_gene: TRBV13
j_gene: TRBJ1-2
CDR3aa: CASIPGRGFNYGYTF
CDR3nt: TGTGCCAGCATCCCCGGGAGAGGCTTTAACTATGGCTACACCTTC

abundance: .
d_gene: TRBD2
v_gene: TRBV7-9
j_gene: TRBJ2-7
CDR3aa: CASSLTSGEGYF
CDR3nt: TGTGCCAGCAGCTTAACTAGCGGGGAGGGGTACTTC

abundance: .
d_gene: .
v_gene: TRBV5-4
j_gene: TRBJ1-1
CDR3aa: CASSLGGVGDTEAFF
CDR3nt: TGTGCCAGCAGCTTGGGGGGTGTAGGGGACACTGAAGCTTTCTTT

abundance: .
d_gene: .
v_gene: TRBV4-1
j_gene: TRBJ1-6
CDR3aa: CASSRSDGSSYNSPLHF
CDR3nt: TGCGCCAGCAGCCGCTCGGACGGGAGCTCCTATAATTCACCCCTCCACTTT

abundance: .
d_gene: .
v_gene: TRBV15
j_gene: TRBJ2-7
CDR3aa: CATSREGVGEGGEQYF
CDR3nt: TGTGCCACCAGCAGAGAGGGGGTAGGAGAAGGGGGGGAGCAGTACTTC